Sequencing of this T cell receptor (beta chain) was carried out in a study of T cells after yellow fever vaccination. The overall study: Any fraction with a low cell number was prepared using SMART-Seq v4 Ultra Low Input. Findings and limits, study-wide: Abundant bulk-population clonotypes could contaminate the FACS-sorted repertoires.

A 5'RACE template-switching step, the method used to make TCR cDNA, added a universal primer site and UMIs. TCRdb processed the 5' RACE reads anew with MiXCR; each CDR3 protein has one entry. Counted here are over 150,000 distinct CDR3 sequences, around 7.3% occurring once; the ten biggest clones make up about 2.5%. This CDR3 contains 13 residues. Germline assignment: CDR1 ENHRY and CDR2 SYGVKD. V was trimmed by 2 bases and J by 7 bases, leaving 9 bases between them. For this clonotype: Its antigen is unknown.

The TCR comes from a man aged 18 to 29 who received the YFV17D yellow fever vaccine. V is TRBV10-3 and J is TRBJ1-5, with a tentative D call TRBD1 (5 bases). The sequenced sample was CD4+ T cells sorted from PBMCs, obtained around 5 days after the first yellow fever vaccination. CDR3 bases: TGTGCCATCAGTGAGAGGGGAGGGCAGCCCCAGCATTTT. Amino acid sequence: CAISERGGQPQHF.